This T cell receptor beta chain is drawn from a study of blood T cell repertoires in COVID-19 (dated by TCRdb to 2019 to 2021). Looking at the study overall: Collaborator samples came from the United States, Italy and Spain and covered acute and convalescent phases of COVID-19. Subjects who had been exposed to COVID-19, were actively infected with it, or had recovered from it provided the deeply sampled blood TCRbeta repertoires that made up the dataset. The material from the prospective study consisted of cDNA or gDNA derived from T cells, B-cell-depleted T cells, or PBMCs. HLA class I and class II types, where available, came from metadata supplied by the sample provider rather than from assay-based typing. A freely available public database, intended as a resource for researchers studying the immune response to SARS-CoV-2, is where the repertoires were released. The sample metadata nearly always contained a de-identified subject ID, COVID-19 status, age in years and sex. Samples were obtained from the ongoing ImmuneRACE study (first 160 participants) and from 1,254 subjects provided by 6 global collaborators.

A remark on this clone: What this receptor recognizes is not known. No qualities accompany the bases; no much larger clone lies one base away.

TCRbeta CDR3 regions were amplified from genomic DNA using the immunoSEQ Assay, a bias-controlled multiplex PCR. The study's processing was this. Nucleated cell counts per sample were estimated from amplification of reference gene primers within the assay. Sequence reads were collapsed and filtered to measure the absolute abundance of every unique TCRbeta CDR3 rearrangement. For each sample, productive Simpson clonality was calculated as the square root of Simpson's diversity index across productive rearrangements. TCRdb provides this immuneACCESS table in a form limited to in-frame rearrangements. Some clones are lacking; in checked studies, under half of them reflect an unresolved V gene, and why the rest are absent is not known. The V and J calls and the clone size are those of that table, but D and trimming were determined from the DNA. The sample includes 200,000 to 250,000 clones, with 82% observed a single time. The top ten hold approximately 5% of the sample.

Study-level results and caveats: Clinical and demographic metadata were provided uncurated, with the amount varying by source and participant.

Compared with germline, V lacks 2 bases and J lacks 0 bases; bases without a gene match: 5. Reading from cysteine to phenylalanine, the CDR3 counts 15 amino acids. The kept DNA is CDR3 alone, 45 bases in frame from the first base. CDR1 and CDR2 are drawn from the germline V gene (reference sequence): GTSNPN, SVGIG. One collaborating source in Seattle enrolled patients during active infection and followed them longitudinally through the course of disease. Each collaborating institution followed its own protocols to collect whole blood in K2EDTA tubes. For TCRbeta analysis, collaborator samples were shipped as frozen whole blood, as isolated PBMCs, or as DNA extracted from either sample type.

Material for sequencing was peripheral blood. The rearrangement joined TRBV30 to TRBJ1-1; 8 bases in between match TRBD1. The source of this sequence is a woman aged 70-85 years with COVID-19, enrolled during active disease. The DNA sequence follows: TGTGCCTGGAGTTCCTCCAGGGGGCTGAACACTGAAGCTTTCTTT. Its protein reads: CAWSSSRGLNTEAFF. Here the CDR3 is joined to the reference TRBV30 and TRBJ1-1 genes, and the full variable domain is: SQTIHQWPATLVQPVGSPLSLECTVEGTSNPNLYWYRQAAGRGLQLLFYSVGIGQISSEVPQNLSASRPQDRQFILSSKKLLLSDSGFYLCAWSSSRGLNTEAFFGQGTRLTVV.